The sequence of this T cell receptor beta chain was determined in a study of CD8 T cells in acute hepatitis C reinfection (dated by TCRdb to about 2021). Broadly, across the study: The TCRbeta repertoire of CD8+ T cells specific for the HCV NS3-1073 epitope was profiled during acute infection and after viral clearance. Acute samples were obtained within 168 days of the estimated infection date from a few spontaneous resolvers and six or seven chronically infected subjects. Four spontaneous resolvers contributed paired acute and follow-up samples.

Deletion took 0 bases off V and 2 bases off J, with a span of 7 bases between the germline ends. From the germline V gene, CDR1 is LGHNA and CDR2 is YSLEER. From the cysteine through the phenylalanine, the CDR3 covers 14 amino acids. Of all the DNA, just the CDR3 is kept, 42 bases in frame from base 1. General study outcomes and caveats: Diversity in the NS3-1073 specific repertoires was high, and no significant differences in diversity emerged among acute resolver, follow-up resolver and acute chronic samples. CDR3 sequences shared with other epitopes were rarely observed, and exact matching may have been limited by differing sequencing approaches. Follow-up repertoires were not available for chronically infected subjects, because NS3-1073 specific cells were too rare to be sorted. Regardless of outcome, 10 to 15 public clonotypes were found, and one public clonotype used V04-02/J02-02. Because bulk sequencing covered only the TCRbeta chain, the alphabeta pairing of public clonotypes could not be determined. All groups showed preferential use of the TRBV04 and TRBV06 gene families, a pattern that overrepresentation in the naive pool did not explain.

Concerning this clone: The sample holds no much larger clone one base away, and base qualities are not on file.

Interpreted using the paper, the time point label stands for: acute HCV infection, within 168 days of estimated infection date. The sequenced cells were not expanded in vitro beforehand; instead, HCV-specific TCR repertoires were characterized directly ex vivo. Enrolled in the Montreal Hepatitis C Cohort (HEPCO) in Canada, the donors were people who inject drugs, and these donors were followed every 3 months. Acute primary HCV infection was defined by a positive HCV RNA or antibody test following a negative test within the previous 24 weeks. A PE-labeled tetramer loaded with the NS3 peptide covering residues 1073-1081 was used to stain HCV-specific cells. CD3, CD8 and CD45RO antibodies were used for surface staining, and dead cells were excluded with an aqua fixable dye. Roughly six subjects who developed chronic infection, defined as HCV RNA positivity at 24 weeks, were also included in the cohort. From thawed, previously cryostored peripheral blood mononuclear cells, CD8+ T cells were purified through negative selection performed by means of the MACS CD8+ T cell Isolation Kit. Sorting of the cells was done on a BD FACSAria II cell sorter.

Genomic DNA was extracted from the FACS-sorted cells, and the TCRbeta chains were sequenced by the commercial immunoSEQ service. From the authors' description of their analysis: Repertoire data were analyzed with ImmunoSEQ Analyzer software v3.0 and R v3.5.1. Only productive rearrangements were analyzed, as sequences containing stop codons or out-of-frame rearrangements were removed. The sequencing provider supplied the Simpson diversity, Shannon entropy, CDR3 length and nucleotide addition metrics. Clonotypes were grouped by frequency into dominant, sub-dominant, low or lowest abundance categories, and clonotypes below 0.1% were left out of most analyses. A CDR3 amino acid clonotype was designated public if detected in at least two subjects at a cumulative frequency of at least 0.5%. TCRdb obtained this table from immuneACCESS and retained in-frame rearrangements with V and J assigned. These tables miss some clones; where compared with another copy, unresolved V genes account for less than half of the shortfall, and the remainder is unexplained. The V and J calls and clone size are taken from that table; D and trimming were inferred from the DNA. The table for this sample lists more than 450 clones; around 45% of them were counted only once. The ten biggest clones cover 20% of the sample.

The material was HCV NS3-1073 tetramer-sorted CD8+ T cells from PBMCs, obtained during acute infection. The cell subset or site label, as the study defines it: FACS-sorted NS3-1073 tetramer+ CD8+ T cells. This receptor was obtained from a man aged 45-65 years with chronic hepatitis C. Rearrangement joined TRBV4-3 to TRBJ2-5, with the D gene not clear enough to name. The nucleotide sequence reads TGCGCCAGCAGCCAAGAGGCAGCACAAGAGACCCAGTACTTC. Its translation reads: CASSQEAAQETQYF.